One sample yielded the 8 T cell receptor beta chains listed below, sequenced in a study of a mutant IDH1 vaccine in newly diagnosed glioma. Time point noted: week 35, safety follow-up. The study gave 300 ug of mutant IDH1 20-mer peptide per vaccine dose, with topical imiquimod. For these TCRs, the target antigens are not known. The repertoire was sequenced with immunoSEQ multiplex PCR; TCRdb's copy has only in-frame clones and lacks some. The sample holds 50,000 to 70,000 clones, roughly 68% seen once. The specimen comprised PBMCs, sampled from a glioma patient whose treatment included an IDH1 peptide vaccine. All receptors derive from a man between 50 and 59 years old with glioma.

This chain's CDR3 is CASSPRGDTEAFF. The CDR3 DNA is TGTGCCAGCAGTCCCCGAGGAGACACTGAAGCTTTCTTT. This rearrangement joins TRBV6-1 to TRBJ1-1, with D uncertain. CDR1 is MNHNS, CDR2 SASEGT, per germline. This CDR3 is 13 amino acids long. With 5 bases removed from V and 3 bases from J, the gap between germline ends came to 10 bases.

J is TRBJ1-1 and V is TRBV7-8; D is ambiguous. Trimming removed 5 bases from V and 5 bases from J, with 15 bases in between. Looked up from germline, CDR1 is SGHVS and CDR2 is FQNEAQ. There are 14 residues in the CDR3. In DNA, the CDR3 is TGTGCCAGCAGCCCTCCCGGGCGAGAAACTGAAGCTTTCTTT. Protein: CASSPPGRETEAFF.

The gene calls are TRBV29-1 and TRBJ2-1; 7 bases are shared with TRBD1. The CDR3 runs 12 residues. Unmatched junction bases numbered 11, after V lost 8 bases and J lost 10 bases. Germline CDR1 is SQVTM and CDR2 is ANQGSEA. The CDR3 loop reads CSSRDSAGEQFF. The CDR3 DNA reads TGCAGCAGCCGGGACAGTGCTGGCGAGCAGTTCTTC.

The rearrangement uses TRBV6-5 and TRBJ1-2; a possible D gene is TRBD1 (6 bases). Trimming removed 5 bases at V and 4 bases at J, with 11 bases between. The germline CDR1 and CDR2 sequences are MNHEY and SVGAGI. The CDR3 consists of 13 residues. This CDR3 is CASSDRILYGYTF. DNA of the CDR3: TGTGCCAGCAGTGACAGGATCCTCTATGGCTACACCTTC.

This clone ranks as medium-sized. Different DNA sequences within this sample yield the same CDR3. The chain recombines TRBV20-1 with TRBJ1-3; unclear D gene. CDR1 DFQATT and CDR2 SNEGSKA come from the germline V gene (reference sequence). The ends were cut back, 5 bases at V and 1 base at J, with 3 bases in the middle. This CDR3 has 11 residues. The CDR3 reads CSALSGNTIYF. CDR3 DNA sequence: TGCAGTGCTCTGTCTGGAAACACCATATATTTT.

By frequency in the sample, this clone is medium-sized (0.01 to 0.1%). V and J are TRBV14 and TRBJ2-1; D gene unclear. This CDR3 region has 13 residues. Germline CDR1 and CDR2: SGHDN and FVKESK. V lost 3 bases and J lost 12, with 15 bases in between. CDR3: CASSQGLRSGQFF. CDR3 nucleotides: TGTGCCAGCAGCCAGGGTCTTCGGAGTGGGCAGTTCTTC.

CDR3 region: CASSDASGGETQYF. In DNA, the CDR3 is TGTGCCAGCAGTGATGCTAGCGGGGGAGAGACCCAGTACTTC. The V gene is TRBV2, the J gene TRBJ2-5, with 10 positions matching TRBD2. Looked up from germline, CDR1 is SNHLY and CDR2 is FYNNEI. Unmatched junction bases numbered 2, after V lost 3 bases and J lost 4 bases. The CDR3 runs 14 residues.

This chain uses TRBV19 with TRBJ1-2, with 8 bases matching TRBD1. Germline V gives CDR1 LNHDA, CDR2 SQIVND (reference sequence). The CDR3 totals 12 residues. With 9 bases clipped from V and 2 bases from J, the junction kept 2 bases outside the gene matches. In nucleotides, the CDR3 is TGTGCCAGCACAGGGGGGAACTATGGCTACACCTTC. Translated, it gives CASTGGNYGYTF.